These 26 T cell receptor beta chains originate from one sample sequenced in a study of shared clonotypes between healthy human individuals. Repertoires were generated with immunoSEQ multiplex PCR, while TCRdb's copy carries only in-frame clones and drops some. The sample contains 500,000 to 700,000 clones, 95% of which appear only once. Selected positively for CCR7 and CD45RO-negative, naive CD8 cells excluded terminally differentiated effector memory CD45RA+ cells. Sequencing was done on a sample of naive CD8+ T cells sorted from blood. The receptors were sampled from a woman aged 25 to 39 in good health.

The V call is TRBV6-1, the J call TRBJ2-7; D gene uncertain. Looked up from germline, CDR1 is MNHNS and CDR2 is SASEGT. CDR3 length: 11 amino acids. Trimming pared 7 bases from V and 2 bases from J, leaving 6 bases between. CDR3 sequence (DNA): TGTGCCAGCAACTATGCCTACGAGCAGTACTTC. This codes for CASNYAYEQYF.

The chain uses TRBV29-1 and TRBJ2-1; 9 bases match TRBD2. Looked up from germline, CDR1 is SQVTM and CDR2 is ANQGSEA. The CDR3 contains 16 residues. V shed 1 base, J shed 3 bases, and the junction held 7 bases outside the gene matches. The CDR3 DNA follows: TGCAGCGTTGAAGGGCCAACTAGCGGGCGCTACAATGAGCAGTTCTTC. It codes for CSVEGPTSGRYNEQFF.

On this clone itself: The sample contains more than one DNA sequence encoding this CDR3. CDR3 in amino acids: CASSFTGGGTEAFF. The DNA of the CDR3 is TGTGCCAGCAGCTTTACAGGGGGCGGCACTGAAGCTTTCTTT. The chain is built from TRBV5-4 and TRBJ1-1, with 9 bases lining up with TRBD1. The CDR3 covers 14 residues. Germline V gene data show CDR1 as SGHNT and CDR2 as YYREEE (reference sequence). V dropped 2 bases and J dropped 4; count of bases not matched to a gene: 3. The full variable domain, in which reference TRBV5-4 and TRBJ1-1 provide the parts outside the CDR3, is ETGVTQSPTHLIKTRGQQVTLRCSSQSGHNTVSWYQQALGQGPQFIFQYYREEENGRGNFPPRFSGLQFPNYSSELNVNALELDDSALYLCASSFTGGGTEAFFGQGTRLTVV.

The chain recombines TRBV19 with TRBJ2-1, with D unclear. Trimming stripped 5 bases from V and 2 bases from J, with 13 bases between. The CDR3 runs 15 residues. Germline V gene sequence: CDR1 LNHDA, CDR2 SQIVND (reference sequence). DNA of the CDR3: TGTGCCAGTAGTCTCGTCGACGGCCCCTACAATGAGCAGTTCTTC. Protein: CASSLVDGPYNEQFF.

The rearrangement links TRBV15 to TRBJ1-2; no reliable D call. Between the trimmed V and J ends, which lost 3 bases and 3 bases, there was a span of 11 bases. This CDR3 has 14 residues. Germline V gives CDR1 LNHNV, CDR2 YYDKDF (reference sequence). Here the CDR3 DNA reads TGTGCCACCAGCAGCCGTGGTACGGACTATGGCTACACCTTC. Its protein is CATSSRGTDYGYTF.

The DNA for the CDR3 is TGTGCCAGCAGTTTATCCCCCGTGAGTGAGCAGTTCTTC. It is translated as CASSLSPVSEQFF. The rearrangement links TRBV27 to TRBJ2-1; D not certain. Germline CDR1 MNHEY, CDR2 SMNVEV (reference sequence). The length of the CDR3 is 13 residues. Trimming removed 0 bases at V and 9 bases at J, with 9 bases between.

J is TRBJ2-1 and V is TRBV27; a possible D gene is TRBD2 (6 bases). Germline V CDR1 and CDR2: MNHEY, SMNVEV (reference sequence). V dropped 7 bases and J dropped 4 bases, with 14 bases sitting between them. The CDR3 runs to 14 residues. In nucleotides, the CDR3 is TGTGCCAGCACCCTTGGCGGGGCTTACAATGAGCAGTTCTTC. Translated: CASTLGGAYNEQFF.

Comment on this clone: This sample also contains other DNA sequences that code for the same CDR3. The chain couples TRBV30 to TRBJ2-7, with 7 bases lining up with TRBD2. This CDR3 comprises 13 residues. Germline-derived CDR1 and CDR2 are GTSNPN and SVGIG (reference sequence). With 1 base clipped from V and 1 base from J, the junction kept 1 base outside the gene matches. Here the CDR3 DNA reads TGTGCCTGGAGTGGCGGGAGTTCCTACGAGCAGTACTTC. Its translation: CAWSGGSSYEQYF.

V and J are TRBV13 and TRBJ2-2, with 16 nucleotides matching TRBD2. In germline, CDR1 is PRHDT, CDR2 FYEKMQ (reference sequence). V gave up 5 bases and J gave up 4 bases; unmatched junction bases: 7. CDR3 size: 18 residues. CDR3 loop: CASSTGLAGGPVTGELFF. The CDR3 coding sequence is TGTGCCAGCAGCACGGGACTAGCGGGAGGGCCGGTCACCGGGGAGCTGTTTTTT.

The V gene is TRBV2, the J gene TRBJ2-5; 7 positions match TRBD2. The J call may be incorrect, as the DNA end agrees better with TRBJ2-7. The germline V gene has CDR1 SNHLY and CDR2 FYNNEI. The CDR3 is 14 amino acids. The CDR3 nucleotides read TGTGCCAGCAGTGGACCTAGCGGCTCCTACGAGCAGTACTTC. Its protein product is CASSGPSGSYEQYF.

The CDR3 DNA reads as TGTGCCTGGAGCTGGGATACGAACACTGAAGCTTTCTTT. It specifies CAWSWDTNTEAFF. The J gene is TRBJ1-1, the V gene TRBV30, with D uncertain. Germline V gene data show CDR1 as GTSNPN and CDR2 as SVGIG (reference sequence). V lost 3 bases and J 1 base, leaving 9 bases between the germline ends. The CDR3 consists of 13 residues.

The chain uses TRBV5-1 and TRBJ2-7, with D possibly being TRBD1 (5 bases). This CDR3 has 16 amino acids. Germline lookup yields CDR1 SGHRS and CDR2 YFSETQ. Deletions cut 0 bases from V and 6 bases from J, with 19 bases between. CDR3 in amino acids: CASSLGEDTVLFEQYF. For the CDR3, the DNA is TGCGCCAGCAGCTTGGGAGAGGACACGGTTTTATTCGAGCAGTACTTC.

This rearrangement joins TRBV11-2 to TRBJ2-5; D remains unclear. Gene TRBJ2-7 matches the end of the DNA better, so the J call may be wrong. In germline, CDR1 is SGHAT, CDR2 FQNNGV. The CDR3 loop spans 13 amino acids. The CDR3 here is CASSWGDDYEQYF. DNA for the CDR3: TGTGCCAGCAGCTGGGGTGACGACTACGAGCAGTACTTC.

This clone was detected only once. CDR3 bases: TGTGCCAGCAGCGCGACCGGGACAGTCCCCTACAATGAGCAGTTCTTC. It encodes CASSATGTVPYNEQFF. This sequence joins TRBV5-4 and TRBJ2-1; TRBD1 matches at 7 bases. The V and J ends lost 4 bases and 2 bases, in that order; junction bases with no gene match: 9. Germline V CDR1 and CDR2: SGHNT, YYREEE (reference sequence). This CDR3 comprises 16 residues.

This clone was counted only a few times. Germline and junction disagree at one end, which may indicate a read error. The V call is TRBV7-6, the J call TRBJ1-2; a weak D match, TRBD1 (6 bases). Germline lookup yields CDR1 SGHVS and CDR2 FNYEAQ. This CDR3 is built from 15 residues. The CDR3 protein is CASSLDRAANYCYTF. As DNA, the CDR3 is TGTGCCAGCAGCTTAGACAGGGCCGCTAACTATTGCTACACCTTC.

The rearrangement joins TRBV7-9 to TRBJ2-2; no clear D gene. The CDR3 covers 12 residues. The ends were cut back, 6 bases at V and 8 bases at J, with 10 bases in the middle. The germline V gene encodes CDR1 SEHNR and CDR2 FQNEAQ (reference sequence). The CDR3 region is CASSPTGGELFF. The CDR3 DNA reads as TGTGCCAGCAGTCCCACTGGGGGGGAGCTGTTTTTT.

The chain is built from TRBV27 and TRBJ2-1; perhaps TRBD2 as D (5 bases). The germline V gene encodes CDR1 MNHEY and CDR2 SMNVEV (reference sequence). CDR3 length: 14 amino acids. V was pared by 1 base and J by 8 bases, with 12 bases between. CDR3 nucleotide sequence: TGTGCCAGCAGTTTATACGGGATCGTTGATGAGCAGTTCTTC. It specifies CASSLYGIVDEQFF.

The rearrangement uses TRBV7-9 and TRBJ2-5, with D possibly being TRBD1 (5 bases). The germline gives CDR1 SEHNR, CDR2 FQNEAQ (reference sequence). The CDR3 runs 14 residues. Between the trimmed V and J ends, which lost 1 base and 4 bases, there was a span of 10 bases. The CDR3 protein is CASSLGGRRETQYF. In nucleotides, the CDR3 is TGTGCCAGCAGCTTAGGGGGCAGGAGAGAGACCCAGTACTTC.

A word on this clone: Other DNA sequences in the same sample also yield this CDR3. The V call is TRBV19, the J call TRBJ2-1; no clear D. This CDR3 region has 13 residues. The V end was cut by 6 bases, the J end by 0 bases, with 6 bases between. CDR1 is LNHDA and CDR2 is SQIVND in the germline V gene (reference sequence). CDR3 region: CASSPSSYNEQFF. CDR3 bases: TGTGCCAGTAGCCCGAGCTCCTACAATGAGCAGTTCTTC.

CDR3 nucleotides: TGTGCCAGCAGCGGGACTAGCTCCTACGAGCAGTACTTC. Translating gives CASSGTSSYEQYF. V is TRBV4-2 and J is TRBJ2-7, with 8 bases lining up with TRBD2. V shed 5 bases and J 0 bases; nucleotides not matched to a gene: 0. This CDR3 is 13 amino acids long. Germline CDR1 reads LGHNA; CDR2 reads YNFKEQ.

V is TRBV13 and J is TRBJ2-7; 9 nucleotides align to TRBD1. Per the germline V gene, CDR1 is PRHDT and CDR2 is FYEKMQ (reference sequence). V dropped 2 bases and J dropped 5; count of bases not matched to a gene: 7. This CDR3 has 15 residues. CDR3 in DNA: TGTGCCAGCAGCTTAATCGGACAGGGGCCCGACGAGCAGTACTTC. Protein product: CASSLIGQGPDEQYF.

This clone was seen a handful of times. V gene TRBV5-4 combines with J gene TRBJ1-1; 7 bases line up with TRBD1. Germline CDR1 SGHNT, CDR2 YYREEE (reference sequence). The CDR3 totals 14 residues. J lost 1 base, V lost 0 bases, and 0 bases had no gene match. The CDR3 region has the DNA TGTGCCAGCAGCTTGGACAGGGGGAACACTGAAGCTTTCTTT. It specifies CASSLDRGNTEAFF.

Concerning this clone itself: Other DNA variants within this sample encode the same CDR3. The genes are TRBV27 and TRBJ2-7; no reliable D call. V lost 6 bases and J 7 bases, leaving 10 bases between the germline ends. There are 11 residues in the CDR3. Germline V lookup: CDR1 MNHEY, CDR2 SMNVEV (reference sequence). The CDR3 sequence is CASSSGWEQYF. The CDR3 DNA sequence: TGTGCCAGCAGCAGTGGTTGGGAGCAGTACTTC.

The V and J genes are TRBV6-4 and TRBJ1-6; TRBD1 might be the D (5 bases). Germline CDR1 MRHNA, CDR2 SNTAGT. V was pared by 8 bases and J by 1 base, with 21 bases between. This CDR3 is 18 amino acids long. The CDR3 spells CASENRLYTGSYNSPLHF. The CDR3 bases are TGTGCCAGCGAAAACAGGCTCTACACGGGTTCCTATAATTCACCCCTCCACTTT.

A remark on this clone: Other DNA sequences within the sample encode an identical CDR3. This chain uses TRBV27 with TRBJ2-2; D gene ambiguous. CDR3 length: 12 residues. Germline V gives CDR1 MNHEY, CDR2 SMNVEV (reference sequence). V dropped 0 bases and J dropped 5 bases, with 1 base sitting between them. In DNA, the CDR3 is TGTGCCAGCAGTTTATCGACCGGGGAGCTGTTTTTT. Translated, it gives CASSLSTGELFF.

Notes on this clone: A read error may account for a junction end that differs from germline. This sequence joins TRBV11-2 and TRBJ2-7; the D gene is possibly TRBD2 (7 bases). The germline CDR1 and CDR2 sequences are SGHAT and FQNNGV. The CDR3 is 13 residues long. CDR3 in amino acids: CASSRPTFAGADF. The CDR3 DNA reads TGTGCCAGCAGCCGACCTACTTTTGCGGGGGCGGACTTC.